This record covers a single TCR beta chain. Unsorted PBMC replicate PCRs drew on 300 ng DNA, representing some 32,000 T cell genomes. DNA from unsorted PBMC was sequenced on ten immunoSEQ deep assay plates. TCRdb's table, derived via immunoSEQ multiplex PCR, lists solely in-frame clones and lacks some. Of some 500,000 clones listed, approximately 77% are singletons. The sample belongs to a study of shared clonotypes between healthy human individuals. This CDR3 is 18 amino acids long. V lost 5 bases and J 2 bases, leaving 22 bases between the germline ends. CDR1 MGHRA and CDR2 YSYEKL come from the germline V gene.

The V gene is TRBV4-1, the J gene TRBJ1-5; maybe TRBD1 (5 bases). The clonotype originates from a woman between 40 and 55 years old in good health. Some clones in this sample may be carry-over from other donors' samples. Sequenced: PBMCs. The CDR3 is CASSLQSGPNMGNQPQHF. The CDR3 bases are TGCGCCAGCAGCTTACAATCGGGACCCAACATGGGCAATCAGCCCCAGCATTTT.